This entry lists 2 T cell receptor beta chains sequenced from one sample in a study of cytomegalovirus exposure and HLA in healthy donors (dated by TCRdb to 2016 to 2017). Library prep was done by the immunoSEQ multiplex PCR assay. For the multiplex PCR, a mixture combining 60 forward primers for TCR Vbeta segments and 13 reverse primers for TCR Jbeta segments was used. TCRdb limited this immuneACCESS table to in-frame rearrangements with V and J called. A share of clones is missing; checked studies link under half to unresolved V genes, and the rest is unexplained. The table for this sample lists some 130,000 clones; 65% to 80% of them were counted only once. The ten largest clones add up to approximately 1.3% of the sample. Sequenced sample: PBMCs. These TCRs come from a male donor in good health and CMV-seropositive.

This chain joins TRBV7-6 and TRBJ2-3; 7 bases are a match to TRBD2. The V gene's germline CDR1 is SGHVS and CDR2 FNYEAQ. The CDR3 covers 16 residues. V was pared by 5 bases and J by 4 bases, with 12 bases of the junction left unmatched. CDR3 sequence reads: CASSTPGGGVADTQYF. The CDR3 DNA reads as TGTGCCAGCAGCACCCCTGGCGGGGGAGTCGCAGATACGCAGTATTTT.

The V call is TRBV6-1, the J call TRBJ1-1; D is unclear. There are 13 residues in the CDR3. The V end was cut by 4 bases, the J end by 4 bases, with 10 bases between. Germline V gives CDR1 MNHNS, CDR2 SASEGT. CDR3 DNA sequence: TGTGCCAGCAGTGGAAGGGAGGGCACTGAAGCTTTCTTT. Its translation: CASSGREGTEAFF.